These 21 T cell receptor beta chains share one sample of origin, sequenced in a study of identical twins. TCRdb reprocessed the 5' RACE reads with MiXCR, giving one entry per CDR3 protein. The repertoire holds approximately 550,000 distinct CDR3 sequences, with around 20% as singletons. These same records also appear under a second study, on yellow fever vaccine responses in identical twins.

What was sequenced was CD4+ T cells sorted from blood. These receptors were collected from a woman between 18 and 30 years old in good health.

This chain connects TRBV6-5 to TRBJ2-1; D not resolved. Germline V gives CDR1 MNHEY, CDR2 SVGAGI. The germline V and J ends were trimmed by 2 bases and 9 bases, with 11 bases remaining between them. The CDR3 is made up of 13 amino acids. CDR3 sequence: CASSYDGPGEQFF. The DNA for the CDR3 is TGTGCCAGCAGTTACGACGGTCCGGGTGAGCAGTTCTTC.

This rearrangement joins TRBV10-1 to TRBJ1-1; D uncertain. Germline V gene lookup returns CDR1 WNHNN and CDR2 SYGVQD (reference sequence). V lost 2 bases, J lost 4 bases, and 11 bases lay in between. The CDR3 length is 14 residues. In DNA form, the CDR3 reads TGCGCCAGCAGTGAGATCTTCGGGGTCACTGAAGCTTTCTTT. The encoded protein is CASSEIFGVTEAFF.

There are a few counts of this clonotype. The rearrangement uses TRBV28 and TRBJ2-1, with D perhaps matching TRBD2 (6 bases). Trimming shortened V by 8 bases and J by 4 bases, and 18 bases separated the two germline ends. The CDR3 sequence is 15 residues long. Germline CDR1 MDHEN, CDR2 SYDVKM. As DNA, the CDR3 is TGTGCCAGCGGCACTCCGGGACTGCTTTACAATGAGCAGTTCTTC. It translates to CASGTPGLLYNEQFF. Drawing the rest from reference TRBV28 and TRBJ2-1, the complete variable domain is DVKVTQSSRYLVKRTGEKVFLECVQDMDHENMFWYRQDPGLGLRLIYFSYDVKMKEKGDIPEGYSVSREKKERFSLILESASTNQTSMYLCASGTPGLLYNEQFFGPGTRLTVL.

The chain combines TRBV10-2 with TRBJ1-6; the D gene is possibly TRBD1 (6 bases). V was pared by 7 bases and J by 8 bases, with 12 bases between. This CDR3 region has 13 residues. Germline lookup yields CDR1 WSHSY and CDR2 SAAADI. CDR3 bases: TGCGCCAGCACCGGGGGCAGGGATTCACCCCTCCACTTT. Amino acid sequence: CASTGGRDSPLHF.

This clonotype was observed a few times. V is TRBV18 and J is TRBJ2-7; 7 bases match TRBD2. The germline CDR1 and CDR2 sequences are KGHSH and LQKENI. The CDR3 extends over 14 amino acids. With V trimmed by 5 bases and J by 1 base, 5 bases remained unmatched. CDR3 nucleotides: TGTGCCAGCTCATTGGGGGAGGGGTCCTACGAGCAGTACTTC. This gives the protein CASSLGEGSYEQYF.

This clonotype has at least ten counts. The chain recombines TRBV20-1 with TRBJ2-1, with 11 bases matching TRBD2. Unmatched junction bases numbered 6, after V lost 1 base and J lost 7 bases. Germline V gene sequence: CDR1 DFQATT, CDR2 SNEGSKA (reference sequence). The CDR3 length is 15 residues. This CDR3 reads CSARGVAGGVNEQFF. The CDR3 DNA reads TGCAGTGCTAGAGGGGTAGCGGGAGGGGTGAATGAGCAGTTCTTC.

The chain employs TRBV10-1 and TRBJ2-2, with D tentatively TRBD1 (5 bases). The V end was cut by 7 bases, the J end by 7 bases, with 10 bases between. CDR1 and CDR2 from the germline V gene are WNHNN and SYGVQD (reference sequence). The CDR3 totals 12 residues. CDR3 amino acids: CASTDQGGELFF. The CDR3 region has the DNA TGCGCCAGCACTGACCAGGGCGGGGAGCTGTTTTTT.

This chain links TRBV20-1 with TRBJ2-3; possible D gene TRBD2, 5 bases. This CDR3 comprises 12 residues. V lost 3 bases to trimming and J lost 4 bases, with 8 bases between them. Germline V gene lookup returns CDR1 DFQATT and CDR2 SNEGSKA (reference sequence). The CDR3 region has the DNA TGCAGTGCTAGCCCGGGATCAGATACGCAGTATTTT. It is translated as CSASPGSDTQYF.

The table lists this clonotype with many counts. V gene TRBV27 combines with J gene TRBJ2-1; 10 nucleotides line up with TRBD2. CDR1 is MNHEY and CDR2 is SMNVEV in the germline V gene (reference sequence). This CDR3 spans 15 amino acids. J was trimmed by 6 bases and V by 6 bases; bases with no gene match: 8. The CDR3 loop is CASSLGLAVSNEQFF. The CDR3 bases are TGTGCCAGCAGCCTTGGACTAGCGGTGAGCAATGAGCAGTTCTTC.

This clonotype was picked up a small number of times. This CDR3 is CASKQGGYGYTF. CDR3 in DNA: TGTGCCAGTAAACAAGGAGGCTATGGCTACACCTTC. The rearrangement links TRBV19 to TRBJ1-2, with D unresolved. CDR1 LNHDA and CDR2 SQIVND come from the germline V gene (reference sequence). The CDR3 has 12 residues. The germline V and J ends were trimmed by 7 bases and 4 bases, with 10 bases remaining between them.

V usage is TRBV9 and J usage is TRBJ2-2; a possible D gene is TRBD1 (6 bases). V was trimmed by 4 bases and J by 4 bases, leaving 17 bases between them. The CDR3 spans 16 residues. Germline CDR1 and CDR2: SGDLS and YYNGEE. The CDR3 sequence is CASSPTGRILTGELFF. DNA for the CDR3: TGTGCCAGCAGCCCGACAGGTCGGATCCTCACCGGGGAGCTGTTTTTT.

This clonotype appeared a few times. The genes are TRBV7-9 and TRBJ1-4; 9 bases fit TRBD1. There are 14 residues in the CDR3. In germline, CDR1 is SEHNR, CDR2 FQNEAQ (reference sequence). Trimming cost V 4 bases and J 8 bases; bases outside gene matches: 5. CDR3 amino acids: CASSSDRGSEKLFF. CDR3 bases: TGTGCCAGCAGCTCGGACAGGGGTAGCGAAAAACTGTTTTTT.

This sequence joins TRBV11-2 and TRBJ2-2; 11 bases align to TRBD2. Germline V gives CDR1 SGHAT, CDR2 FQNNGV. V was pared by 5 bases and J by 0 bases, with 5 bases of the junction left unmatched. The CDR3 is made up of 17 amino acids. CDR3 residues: CASSTGLAVTNTGELFF. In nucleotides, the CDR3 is TGTGCCAGCAGCACGGGACTAGCGGTGACGAACACCGGGGAGCTGTTTTTT.

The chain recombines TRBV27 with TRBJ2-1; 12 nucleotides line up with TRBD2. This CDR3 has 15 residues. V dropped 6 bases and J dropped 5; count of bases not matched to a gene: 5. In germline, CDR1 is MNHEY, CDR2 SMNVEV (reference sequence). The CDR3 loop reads CASSGGTSGHNEQFF. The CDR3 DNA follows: TGTGCCAGCAGCGGAGGGACTAGCGGGCACAATGAGCAGTTCTTC.

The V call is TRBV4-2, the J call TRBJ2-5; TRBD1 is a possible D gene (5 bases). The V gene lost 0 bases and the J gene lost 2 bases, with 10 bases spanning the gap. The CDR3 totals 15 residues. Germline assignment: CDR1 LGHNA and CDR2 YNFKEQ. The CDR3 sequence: CASSQDRTRQETQYF. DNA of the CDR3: TGTGCCAGCAGCCAAGATCGGACACGTCAAGAGACCCAGTACTTC.

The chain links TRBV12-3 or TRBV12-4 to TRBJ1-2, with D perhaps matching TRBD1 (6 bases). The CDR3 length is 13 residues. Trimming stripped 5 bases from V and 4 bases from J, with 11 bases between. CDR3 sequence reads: CASSIQGVYGYTF. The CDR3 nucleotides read TGTGCCAGCAGTATACAGGGTGTCTATGGCTACACCTTC.

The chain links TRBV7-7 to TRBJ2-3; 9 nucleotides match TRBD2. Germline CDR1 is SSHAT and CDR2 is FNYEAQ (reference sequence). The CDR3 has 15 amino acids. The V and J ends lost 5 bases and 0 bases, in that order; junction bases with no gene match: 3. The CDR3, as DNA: TGTGCCAGCAGCCCAGCGGGGGGTAGCACAGATACGCAGTATTTT. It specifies CASSPAGGSTDTQYF.

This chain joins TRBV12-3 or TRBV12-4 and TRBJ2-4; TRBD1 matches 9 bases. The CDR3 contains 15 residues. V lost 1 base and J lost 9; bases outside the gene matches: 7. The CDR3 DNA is TGTGCCAGCAGTTTAGAGGGGACAGGGATTATCATTCAGTACTTC. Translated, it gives CASSLEGTGIIIQYF.

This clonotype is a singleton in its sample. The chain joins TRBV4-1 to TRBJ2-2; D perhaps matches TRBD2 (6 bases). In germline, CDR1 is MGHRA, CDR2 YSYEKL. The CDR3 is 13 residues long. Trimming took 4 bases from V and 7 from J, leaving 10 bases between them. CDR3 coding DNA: TGCGCCAGCAGCCTACAGGAGGGCGGGGAGCTGTTTTTT. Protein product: CASSLQEGGELFF.

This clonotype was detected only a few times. The CDR3 DNA reads TGTGCCAGCGGCAGGGAATCTTCTGGAAACACCATATATTTT. It specifies CASGRESSGNTIYF. The gene calls are TRBV7-9 and TRBJ1-3; perhaps TRBD1 as D (5 bases). The CDR3 covers 14 residues. The V gene lost 8 bases and the J gene lost 1 base, with 12 bases spanning the gap. Germline CDR1 SEHNR, CDR2 FQNEAQ (reference sequence).

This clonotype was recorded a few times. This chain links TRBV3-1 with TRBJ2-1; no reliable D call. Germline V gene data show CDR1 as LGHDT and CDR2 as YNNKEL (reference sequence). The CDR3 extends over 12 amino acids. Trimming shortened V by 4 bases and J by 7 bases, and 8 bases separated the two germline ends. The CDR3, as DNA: TGTGCCAGCAGCCCCTTCGGGAATGAGCAGTTCTTC. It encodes CASSPFGNEQFF.